The 21 T cell receptor beta chains reported below all come from one sample, sequenced in a study of T cell responses to AZD1222 COVID-19 vaccine. TCRdb's table, derived via immunoSEQ multiplex PCR, lists solely in-frame clones and lacks some. Seen here are 90,000 to 120,000 clones, approximately 93% observed once, and the top ten hold approximately 5%. Sequencing was performed on peripheral blood, taken on day 0 of AZD1222 vaccination. These receptors came from an adult in good health.

The chain is built from TRBV5-1 and TRBJ1-2, with TRBD1 matching over 7 bases. This CDR3 has 14 residues. Germline V gives CDR1 SGHRS, CDR2 YFSETQ. Losses at the gene ends were 4 bases for V and 6 bases for J; bases not matched to a gene: 9. The CDR3 loop is CASSRTLQGDGYTF. The CDR3 nucleotides are TGCGCCAGCAGCCGGACTCTTCAGGGGGATGGCTACACCTTC. The full variable domain, completed using reference TRBV5-1 and TRBJ1-2, is KAGVTQTPRYLIKTRGQQVTLSCSPISGHRSVSWYQQTPGQGLQFLFEYFSETQRNKGNFPGRFSGRQFSNSRSEMNVSTLELGDSALYLCASSRTLQGDGYTFGSGTRLTVV.

This rearrangement joins TRBV30 to TRBJ2-7; no firm D call. Germline assignment: CDR1 GTSNPN and CDR2 SVGIG (reference sequence). The CDR3 has 11 residues. Trimming removed 7 bases from V and 0 bases from J, with 7 bases in between. CDR3: CASSSSYEQYF. DNA of the CDR3: TGTGCCTCAAGTTCCTCCTACGAGCAGTACTTC.

This clone was recorded only once. The chain links TRBV3-1 (or the pseudogene TRBV3-2) to TRBJ1-2; no clear D. The CDR3 runs to 20 residues. Deletions cut 1 base from V and 4 bases from J, with 28 bases between. Germline V CDR1 and CDR2: LGHDT, YNNKEL (reference sequence). CDR3 nucleotides: TGTGCCAGCAGCCAAGGGTTAATCGCCTCGCTTCTCAACCTTACCTATGGCTACACCTTC. Translation gives CASSQGLIASLLNLTYGYTF.

The rearrangement joins TRBV28 to TRBJ2-6; the D is unclear. This CDR3 spans 15 amino acids. V shed 1 base and J shed 3 bases, with 7 bases lying between them. From germline, CDR1 is MDHEN and CDR2 SYDVKM. This CDR3 reads CASSLSRGGANVLTF. The CDR3, as DNA: TGTGCCAGCAGTTTATCCCGTGGTGGGGCCAACGTCCTGACTTTC.

This sequence joins TRBV7-9 and TRBJ2-1; D is unclear. This CDR3 has 14 residues. The germline V gene encodes CDR1 SEHNR and CDR2 FQNEAQ (reference sequence). Trimming left V 5 bases short and J 1 base short, with 9 bases between. CDR3 loop: CASSPTTSYNEQFF. The DNA for the CDR3 is TGTGCCAGCAGCCCAACCACATCCTACAATGAGCAGTTCTTC.

This clone was counted a single time. The V call is TRBV25-1, the J call TRBJ1-4; 8 bases line up with TRBD1. After removal of 3 bases from V and 8 bases from J, the junction contained 11 bases not matched to a gene. In germline, CDR1 is MGHDK, CDR2 SYGVNS. The CDR3 has 16 amino acids. Here the CDR3 reads CASSDGQGLVGEKLFF. The CDR3 coding sequence is TGTGCCAGCAGTGACGGACAGGGTTTGGTCGGAGAAAAACTGTTTTTT. The full variable domain, in which reference TRBV25-1 and TRBJ1-4 provide the parts outside the CDR3, is EADIYQTPRYLVIGTGKKITLECSQTMGHDKMYWYQQDPGMELHLIHYSYGVNSTEKGDLSSESTVSRIRTEHFPLTLESARPSHTSQYLCASSDGQGLVGEKLFFGSGTQLSVL.

This rearrangement joins TRBV5-4 to TRBJ2-3; D is possibly TRBD2 (7 bases). CDR1 SGHNT and CDR2 YYREEE come from the germline V gene (reference sequence). Trimming pared 0 bases from V and 3 bases from J, leaving 11 bases between. This CDR3 contains 15 residues. This chain's CDR3 is CASSLEGGVTDTQYF. Written as DNA, the CDR3 is TGTGCCAGCAGCTTGGAGGGGGGGGTGACAGATACGCAGTATTTT.

The chain carries TRBV7-9 and TRBJ2-5; D may be TRBD1 or TRBD2 (5 bases each). The CDR3 loop spans 14 amino acids. Germline CDR1 SEHNR, CDR2 FQNEAQ (reference sequence). V lost 4 bases and J 1 base, leaving 10 bases between the germline ends. The DNA of the CDR3 is TGTGCCAGCAGCTCCGGGGCGGTCCAAGAGACCCAGTACTTC. This gives the protein CASSSGAVQETQYF.

The chain couples TRBV7-3 to TRBJ1-2, with TRBD1 matching 9 bases. The germline gives CDR1 SGHTA, CDR2 FQGTGA. The V and J ends lost 1 base and 5 bases, in that order; junction bases with no gene match: 8. This CDR3 contains 16 residues. The CDR3 sequence is CASSLKPGTGNYGYTF. The DNA of the CDR3 is TGTGCCAGCAGCTTAAAACCCGGGACAGGGAATTATGGCTACACCTTC. The variable domain in full, completed from reference TRBV7-3 and TRBJ1-2, reads GAGVSQTPSNKVTEKGKYVELRCDPISGHTALYWYRQSLGQGPEFLIYFQGTGAADDSGLPNDRFFAVRPEGSVSTLKIQRTERGDSAVYLCASSLKPGTGNYGYTFGSGTRLTVV.

This sequence joins TRBV28 and TRBJ2-2; D is perhaps TRBD1 (5 bases). The CDR3 spans 14 residues. Germline CDR1 reads MDHEN; CDR2 reads SYDVKM. V lost 7 bases and J 8 bases, leaving 17 bases between the germline ends. CDR3 bases: TGTGCCAGCACTGGGGCACCCTGGGCTGGGGAGCTGTTTTTT. Protein product: CASTGAPWAGELFF.

Comment on this clone: The germline gene is not matched at one end of the junction; a read error may be the cause. The chain carries TRBV12-3 or TRBV12-4 and TRBJ2-1; 10 bases line up with TRBD2. This CDR3 comprises 11 residues. Written as DNA, the CDR3 is TGTGCCAGCAGTCTAGCGGGAGCGAGGTTCTTC. It encodes CASSLAGARFF.

This clone has a handful of counts. CDR3 sequence reads: CASSVLVSDNEQFF. The CDR3 bases are TGTGCCAGCTCGGTTTTAGTCAGTGATAATGAGCAGTTCTTC. The V call is TRBV2, the J call TRBJ2-1; D is ambiguous. CDR1 SNHLY and CDR2 FYNNEI come from the germline V gene. This CDR3 is 14 amino acids long. V was pared by 8 bases and J by 7 bases, with 18 bases between.

This clone was recorded once. The V and J genes are TRBV30 and TRBJ1-5; D might be TRBD1 (6 bases). The CDR3 consists of 13 residues. Germline lookup yields CDR1 GTSNPN and CDR2 SVGIG (reference sequence). The V and J ends lost 2 bases and 1 base respectively, with 6 bases between them. CDR3 nucleotide sequence: TGTGCCTGGAGTAGGGGGAGCAATCAGCCCCAGCATTTT. Residues: CAWSRGSNQPQHF.

Note on this clone: Compared with germline, one end of the junction differs, possibly owing to a read error. The chain uses TRBV5-4 and TRBJ1-5; the D gene is possibly TRBD1 (5 bases). Germline V gives CDR1 SGHNT, CDR2 YYREEE (reference sequence). The CDR3 loop spans 19 amino acids. As DNA, the CDR3 is TGTGTCAGCAGCTTGGCAACCGGGGGACCTGGAACGAGCAATCAGCCCCAGCATTTT. Protein: CVSSLATGGPGTSNQPQHF.

The chain combines TRBV5-1 with TRBJ2-7, with D possibly matching TRBD2 (5 bases). Germline V gene data show CDR1 as SGHRS and CDR2 as YFSETQ. V dropped 0 bases and J dropped 5 bases, with 15 bases sitting between them. The CDR3 covers 15 residues. The CDR3 coding sequence is TGCGCCAGCAGCTTGGCCGGTGGGAGCATGGACGAGCAGTACTTC. It translates to CASSLAGGSMDEQYF.

The chain carries TRBV5-4 and TRBJ2-2; TRBD2 agrees at 12 bases. The length of the CDR3 is 16 residues. In germline, CDR1 is SGHNT, CDR2 YYREEE (reference sequence). The junction had 1 base not matched to a gene; V was cut back by 3 bases and J by 1 base. The CDR3: CASSSGLAGNTGELFF. The CDR3 nucleotides read TGTGCCAGCAGCTCGGGACTAGCGGGGAACACCGGGGAGCTGTTTTTT.

As DNA, the CDR3 is TGTGCCAGCAGCTTAACTAGCGGGAGGAGCGAGCAGTACTTC. Its translation: CASSLTSGRSEQYF. This chain connects TRBV7-3 to TRBJ2-7, with 10 bases identical to TRBD2. This CDR3 has 14 residues. J gave up 6 bases and V 0 bases, and 2 bases lay outside the gene matches. Germline V gene sequence: CDR1 SGHTA, CDR2 FQGTGA.

The rearrangement joins TRBV20-1 to TRBJ2-1; D gene uncertain. CDR3 length: 11 amino acids. Germline V gives CDR1 DFQATT, CDR2 SNEGSKA (reference sequence). The V gene lost 3 bases and the J gene lost 10 bases, with 10 bases spanning the gap. CDR3 protein: CSASRSPEQFF. CDR3 bases: TGCAGTGCTAGCCGGTCCCCCGAGCAGTTCTTC.

V gene TRBV5-1 combines with J gene TRBJ2-3, with D unresolved. V lost 2 bases and J lost 0, with 7 bases in between. Germline V gene sequence: CDR1 SGHRS, CDR2 YFSETQ. This CDR3 region has 14 residues. CDR3 in amino acids: CASSFSWSTDTQYF. The CDR3 DNA reads TGCGCCAGCAGCTTTAGCTGGAGCACAGATACGCAGTATTTT.

V usage is TRBV5-1 and J usage is TRBJ1-2, with TRBD1 as a possible D gene (5 bases). This CDR3 spans 13 amino acids. V was cut by 4 bases and J by 7 bases, with 14 bases left in between. CDR1 and CDR2 from the germline V gene are SGHRS and YFSETQ. CDR3 bases: TGCGCCAGCAGCCCCCAGGGAGTTGTTGGCTACACCTTC. This encodes CASSPQGVVGYTF.

This rearrangement joins TRBV10-3 to TRBJ1-1, with 8 bases aligning to TRBD1. Germline V gene lookup returns CDR1 ENHRY and CDR2 SYGVKD. Losses at the gene ends were 3 bases for V and 1 base for J; bases not matched to a gene: 1. CDR3 length: 14 residues. The chain's CDR3 is CAISDGTGNTEAFF. CDR3 nucleotide sequence: TGTGCCATCAGTGATGGGACAGGGAACACTGAAGCTTTCTTT.